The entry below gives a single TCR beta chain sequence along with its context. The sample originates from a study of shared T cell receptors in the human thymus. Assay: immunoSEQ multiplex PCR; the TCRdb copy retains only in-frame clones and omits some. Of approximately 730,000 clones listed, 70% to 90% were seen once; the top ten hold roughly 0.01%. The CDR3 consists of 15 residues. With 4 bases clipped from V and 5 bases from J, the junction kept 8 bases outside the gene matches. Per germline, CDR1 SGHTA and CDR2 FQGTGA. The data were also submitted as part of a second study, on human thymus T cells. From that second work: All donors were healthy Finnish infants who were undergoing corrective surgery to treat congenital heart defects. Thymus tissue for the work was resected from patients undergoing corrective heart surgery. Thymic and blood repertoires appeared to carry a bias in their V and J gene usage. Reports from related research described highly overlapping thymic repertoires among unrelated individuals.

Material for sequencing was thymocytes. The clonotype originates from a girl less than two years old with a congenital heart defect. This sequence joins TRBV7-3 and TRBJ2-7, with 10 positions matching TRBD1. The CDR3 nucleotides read TGTGCCAGCAGCTCCAGGGACAGGGGAAGCGACGAGCAGTACTTC. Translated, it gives CASSSRDRGSDEQYF.